The clone carrying this TCR beta chain came up many times. The CDR3 is made up of 16 amino acids. J gave up 1 base and V 5 bases, and 8 bases lay outside the gene matches. Germline CDR1 is SGHTA and CDR2 is FQGNSA. Unique molecular identifiers tagged individual cDNA molecules. TCRdb re-called the 5' RACE reads through MiXCR, storing one row per CDR3 protein. Of over 50,000 distinct CDR3 sequences listed, 9.5% to 14% are singletons. The data stem from a study of early T cells in non-severe SARS-CoV-2 infection. Study background: Unsorted whole blood bulk RNA was sequenced, with unpaired chains.

The sequence came from an adult who was a healthcare worker with PCR-confirmed SARS-CoV-2 infection or an uninfected control (not recorded which). The chain links TRBV7-2 to TRBJ1-1; 9 positions agree with TRBD1. Sequenced: whole blood. CDR3 in DNA: TGTGCCAGCAGCCCGTCGCGGGGACAGGGGAACACTGAAGCTTTCTTT. Its translation: CASSPSRGQGNTEAFF.